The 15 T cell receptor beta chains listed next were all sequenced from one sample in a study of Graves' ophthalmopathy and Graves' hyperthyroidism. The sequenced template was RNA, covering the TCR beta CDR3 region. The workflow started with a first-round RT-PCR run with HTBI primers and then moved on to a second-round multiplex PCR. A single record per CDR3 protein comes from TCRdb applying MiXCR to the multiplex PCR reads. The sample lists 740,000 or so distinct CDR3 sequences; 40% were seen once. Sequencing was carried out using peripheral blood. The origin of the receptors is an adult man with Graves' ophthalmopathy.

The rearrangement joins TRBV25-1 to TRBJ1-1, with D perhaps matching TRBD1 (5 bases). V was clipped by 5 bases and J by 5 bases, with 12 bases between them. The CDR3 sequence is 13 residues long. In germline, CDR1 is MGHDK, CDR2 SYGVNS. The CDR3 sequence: CASSLMAGTEAFF. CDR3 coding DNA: TGTGCCAGCAGTTTAATGGCAGGGACTGAAGCTTTCTTT.

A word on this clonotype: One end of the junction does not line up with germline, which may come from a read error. CDR3 sequence: CASSYLTGANTEAFF. In DNA, the CDR3 is TGTGCCAGCAGTTACCTGACAGGGGCAAACACTGAAGCTTTCTTT. The chain uses TRBV10-3 and TRBJ1-1, with TRBD1 identical over 8 bases. The CDR3 sequence is 15 residues long. The germline V gene has CDR1 ENHRY and CDR2 SYGVKD.

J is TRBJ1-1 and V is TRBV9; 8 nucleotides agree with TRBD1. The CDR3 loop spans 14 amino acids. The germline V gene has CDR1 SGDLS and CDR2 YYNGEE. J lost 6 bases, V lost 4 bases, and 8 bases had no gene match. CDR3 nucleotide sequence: TGTGCCAGCAGCTCACGGACAGGGTTGGCTGAAGCTTTCTTT. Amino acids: CASSSRTGLAEAFF.

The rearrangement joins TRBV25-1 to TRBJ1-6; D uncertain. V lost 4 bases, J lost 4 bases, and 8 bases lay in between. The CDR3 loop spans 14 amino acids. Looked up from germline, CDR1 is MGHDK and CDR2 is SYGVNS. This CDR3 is CASSAPQYNSPLHF. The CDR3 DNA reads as TGTGCCAGCAGTGCCCCTCAGTATAATTCACCCCTCCACTTT.

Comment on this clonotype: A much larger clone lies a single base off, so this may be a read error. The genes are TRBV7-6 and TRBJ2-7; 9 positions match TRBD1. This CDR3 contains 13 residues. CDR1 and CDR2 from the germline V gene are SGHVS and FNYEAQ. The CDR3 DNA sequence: TGTACCAGCAGCTCCCGGACAGGGGCCGAGCAGTACTTC. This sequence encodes CTSSSRTGAEQYF.

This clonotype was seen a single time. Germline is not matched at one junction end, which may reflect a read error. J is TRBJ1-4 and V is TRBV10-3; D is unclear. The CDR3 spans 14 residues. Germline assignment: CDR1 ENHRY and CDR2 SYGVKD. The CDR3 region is CASSLRHRNEKLVF. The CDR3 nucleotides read TGTGCCAGCAGTTTACGACATCGAAATGAAAAACTGGTTTTT.

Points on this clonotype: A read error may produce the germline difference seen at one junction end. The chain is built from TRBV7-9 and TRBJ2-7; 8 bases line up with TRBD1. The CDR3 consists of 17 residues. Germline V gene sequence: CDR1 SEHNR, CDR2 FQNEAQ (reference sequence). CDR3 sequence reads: CASSQGLGAGGIYEQYF. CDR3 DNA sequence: TGCGCCAGCAGCCAAGGACTGGGCGCAGGGGGCATCTACGAGCAGTACTTC.

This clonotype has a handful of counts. CDR3 region: CASSLAQGHGSPLHF. DNA for the CDR3: TGCGCCAGCAGCTTGGCCCAGGGGCACGGTTCACCCCTCCACTTT. The chain combines TRBV5-1 with TRBJ1-6, with D possibly being TRBD1 (6 bases). Germline V gene sequence: CDR1 SGHRS, CDR2 YFSETQ. The CDR3 has 15 residues. V was trimmed by 0 bases and J by 9 bases, leaving 13 bases between them.

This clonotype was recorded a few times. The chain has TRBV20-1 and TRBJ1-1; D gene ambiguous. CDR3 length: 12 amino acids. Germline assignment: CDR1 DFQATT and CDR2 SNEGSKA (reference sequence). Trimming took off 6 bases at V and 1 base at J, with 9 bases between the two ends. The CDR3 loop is CSAPRRNTEAFF. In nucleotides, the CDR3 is TGCAGTGCCCCGCGGCGGAACACTGAAGCTTTCTTT.

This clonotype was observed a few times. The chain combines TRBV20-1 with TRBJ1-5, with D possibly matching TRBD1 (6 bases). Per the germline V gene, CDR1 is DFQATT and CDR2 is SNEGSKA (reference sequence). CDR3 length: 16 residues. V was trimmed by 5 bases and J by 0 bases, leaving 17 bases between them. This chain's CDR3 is CSALATGTSSNQPQHF. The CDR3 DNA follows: TGCAGTGCTTTGGCCACAGGGACCTCTAGCAATCAGCCCCAGCATTTT.

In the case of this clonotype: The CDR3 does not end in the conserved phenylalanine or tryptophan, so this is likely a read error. As DNA, the CDR3 is TGTGCCAGTAGTCCTTGGGCCACTGAAGCTTTCCTT. This codes for CASSPWATEAFL. The chain uses TRBV19 and TRBJ1-1; the D is unclear. Germline V CDR1 and CDR2: LNHDA, SQIVND (reference sequence). This CDR3 has 12 residues. The V gene lost 5 bases and the J gene lost 4 bases, with 8 bases spanning the gap.

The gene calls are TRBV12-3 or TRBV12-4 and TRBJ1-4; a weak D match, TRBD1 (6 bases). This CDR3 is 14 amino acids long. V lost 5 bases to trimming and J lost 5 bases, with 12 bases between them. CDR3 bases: TGTGCCAGCAGTCAGAACAGGGACAATGAAAAACTGTTTTTT. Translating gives CASSQNRDNEKLFF.

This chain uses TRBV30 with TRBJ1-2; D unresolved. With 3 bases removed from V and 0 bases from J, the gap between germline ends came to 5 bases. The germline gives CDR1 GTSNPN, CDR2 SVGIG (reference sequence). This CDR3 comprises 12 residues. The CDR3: CAWRKSNYGYTF. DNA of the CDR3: TGTGCCTGGAGAAAGTCTAACTATGGCTACACCTTC.

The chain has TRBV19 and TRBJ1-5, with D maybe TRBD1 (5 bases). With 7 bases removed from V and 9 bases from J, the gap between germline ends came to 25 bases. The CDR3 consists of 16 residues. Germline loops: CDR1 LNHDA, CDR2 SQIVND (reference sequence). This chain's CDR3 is CASTYNRKARDRPQHF. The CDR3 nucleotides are TGTGCCAGTACCTATAACCGAAAGGCCAGGGACCGGCCCCAGCATTTT.

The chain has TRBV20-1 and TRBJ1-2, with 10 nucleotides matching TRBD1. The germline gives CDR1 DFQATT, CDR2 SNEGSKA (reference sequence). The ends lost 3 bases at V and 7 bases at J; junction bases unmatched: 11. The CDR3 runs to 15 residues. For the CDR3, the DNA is TGCAGTGCTAGCCCCCAGACAGGGGGCGAGGTTGGCTACACCTTC. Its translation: CSASPQTGGEVGYTF.